Below are 30 T cell receptor beta chains sequenced from a single sample in a study of blood T cell repertoires in COVID-19 (TCRdb year 2020). Library preparation employed the immunoSEQ multiplex PCR assay. TCRdb retrieved this table from immuneACCESS and kept in-frame rearrangements only. Not all clones are present; in checked studies, unresolved V genes account for under half, and no reason is known for the remainder. The sample data list about 220,000 clones, and about nine tenths of these were observed just once. The ten top clones hold just over 2.5% of the sample. The sequenced sample was PBMCs or T cells enriched from blood (not recorded which). The source is a woman younger than 45 with acute COVID-19.

The chain uses TRBV13 and TRBJ1-6, with TRBD1 identical over 8 bases. The germline gives CDR1 PRHDT, CDR2 FYEKMQ (reference sequence). The CDR3 length is 16 residues. J was trimmed by 6 bases and V by 0 bases; bases with no gene match: 4. CDR3 region: CASSLGTTGVNSPLHF. Here the CDR3 DNA reads TGTGCCAGCAGCTTAGGGACGACAGGGGTTAATTCACCCCTCCACTTT.

V and J are TRBV4-1 and TRBJ1-1, with D possibly TRBD1 on 5 matching bases. Germline CDR1 and CDR2: MGHRA and YSYEKL. The CDR3 totals 15 residues. With 1 base removed from V and 8 bases from J, the gap between germline ends came to 17 bases. As DNA, the CDR3 is TGCGCCAGCAGCCAAGTAGGGGCAGGTAGGGAAGAAGCTTTCTTT. Translation gives CASSQVGAGREEAFF.

The chain uses TRBV19 and TRBJ1-1, with D perhaps TRBD1 (5 bases). V was trimmed by 6 bases and J by 0 bases, leaving 14 bases between them. The CDR3 sequence is 15 residues long. Germline V gene data show CDR1 as LNHDA and CDR2 as SQIVND (reference sequence). This chain's CDR3 is CASRYPTGLNTEAFF. The CDR3 DNA is TGTGCCAGTAGATACCCTACAGGATTGAACACTGAAGCTTTCTTT. The entire variable domain, with the rest obtained from reference TRBV19 and TRBJ1-1, is as follows: DGGITQSPKYLFRKEGQNVTLSCEQNLNHDAMYWYRQDPGQGLRLIYYSQIVNDFQKGDIAEGYSVSREKKESFPLTVTSAQKNPTAFYLCASRYPTGLNTEAFFGQGTRLTVV.

The CDR3 sequence: CASSSRGERYGYTF. CDR3 nucleotide sequence: TGTGCCAGCAGCAGCAGGGGGGAACGGTATGGCTACACCTTC. The chain uses TRBV7-2 and TRBJ1-2; 7 nucleotides align to TRBD1. The ends lost 5 bases at V and 5 bases at J; junction bases unmatched: 8. The CDR3 spans 14 residues. Per the germline V gene, CDR1 is SGHTA and CDR2 is FQGNSA.

This chain connects TRBV6-5 to TRBJ1-6; TRBD1 agrees at 9 bases. V lost 5 bases, J lost 6 bases, and 5 bases stayed unmatched. Looked up from germline, CDR1 is MNHEY and CDR2 is SVGAGI. The CDR3 consists of 15 residues. CDR3 in DNA: TGTGCCAGCAGTAAGGGGACAGGGCGTAATTCACCCCTCCACTTT. This gives the protein CASSKGTGRNSPLHF.

CDR3 residues: CASAGRNTGELFF. In nucleotides, the CDR3 is TGTGCCAGTGCCGGGAGGAACACCGGGGAGCTGTTTTTT. The chain employs TRBV19 and TRBJ2-2; perhaps TRBD2 as D (6 bases). From germline, CDR1 is LNHDA and CDR2 SQIVND (reference sequence). The V end lost 8 bases, the J end lost 1 base, and 8 bases lay between the germline ends. There are 13 residues in the CDR3. Filled out from reference TRBV19 and TRBJ2-2, the complete variable domain reads DGGITQSPKYLFRKEGQNVTLSCEQNLNHDAMYWYRQDPGQGLRLIYYSQIVNDFQKGDIAEGYSVSREKKESFPLTVTSAQKNPTAFYLCASAGRNTGELFFGEGSRLTVL.

This clone was counted a few times. The CDR3 DNA reads as TGTGCCAGCAGCCAAACGACAGGGAACCCACCCCTCCACTTT. As protein: CASSQTTGNPPLHF. The rearrangement links TRBV3-1 (or the pseudogene TRBV3-2) to TRBJ1-6; 7 bases map to TRBD1. Germline CDR1 LGHDT, CDR2 YNNKEL (reference sequence). CDR3 length: 14 residues. J lost 11 bases, V lost 2 bases, and 6 bases had no gene match.

The rearrangement links TRBV30 to TRBJ1-1; D is undetermined. Germline lookup yields CDR1 GTSNPN and CDR2 SVGIG (reference sequence). The CDR3 is 14 amino acids. V lost 4 bases to trimming and J lost 8 bases, with 20 bases between them. CDR3 sequence (DNA): TGTGCCTGGAACCTCGGGAGGACCCAACCCGAAGCTTTCTTT. Its translation: CAWNLGRTQPEAFF.

This clone appeared once. The chain combines TRBV2 with TRBJ2-7, with 7 bases lining up with TRBD1. The germline gives CDR1 SNHLY, CDR2 FYNNEI. Trimming took 4 bases from V and 3 from J; bases not matched to a gene: 9. The CDR3 consists of 15 residues. The CDR3 loop reads CASSGAGTDLYEQYF. As DNA, the CDR3 is TGTGCCAGCAGTGGGGCCGGGACAGACCTCTACGAGCAGTACTTC.

V usage is TRBV9 and J usage is TRBJ2-5, with D uncertain. Germline CDR1 SGDLS, CDR2 YYNGEE. Trimming left V 4 bases short and J 4 bases short, with 11 bases between. The CDR3 runs 13 residues. DNA for the CDR3: TGTGCCAGCAGCCCCGAGGTTGGAGAGACCCAGTACTTC. As protein: CASSPEVGETQYF.

The chain is built from TRBV5-4 and TRBJ1-1; no firm D call. Between the trimmed V and J ends, which lost 0 bases and 4 bases, there was a span of 13 bases. Germline-derived CDR1 and CDR2 are SGHNT and YYREEE (reference sequence). The CDR3 is made up of 15 amino acids. In DNA, the CDR3 is TGTGCCAGCAGCTTGGGATCCCCGGGAGGCACTGAAGCTTTCTTT. Protein sequence: CASSLGSPGGTEAFF.

The chain recombines TRBV20-1 with TRBJ1-5, with D hard to call. With 3 bases removed from V and 9 bases from J, the gap between germline ends came to 15 bases. CDR3 length: 13 amino acids. CDR1 and CDR2 from the germline V gene are DFQATT and SNEGSKA (reference sequence). CDR3 residues: CSASHPGVGPQHF. The CDR3 DNA reads as TGCAGTGCTAGTCACCCAGGCGTCGGGCCCCAGCATTTT.

The chain combines TRBV2 with TRBJ1-5; a weak D match, TRBD1 (5 bases). Trimming left V 5 bases short and J 6 bases short, with 11 bases between. The CDR3 extends over 13 amino acids. CDR1 and CDR2 (germline): SNHLY, FYNNEI. CDR3 nucleotides: TGTGCCAGCAGTCCCCGGGGGGGTCAGCCCCAGCATTTT. Its protein is CASSPRGGQPQHF.

The V gene is TRBV12-3 or TRBV12-4, the J gene TRBJ2-2; D remains unclear. V was shortened by 6 bases and J by 4 bases, with 3 bases between the two germline ends. The CDR3 extends over 11 amino acids. CDR3 DNA sequence: TGTGCCAGCAGCATCACCGGGGAGCTGTTTTTT. It translates to CASSITGELFF.

The chain uses TRBV3-1 (or the pseudogene TRBV3-2) and TRBJ2-5; TRBD2 agrees at 10 bases. Germline lookup yields CDR1 LGHDT and CDR2 YNNKEL (reference sequence). V shed 8 bases and J 4 bases; nucleotides not matched to a gene: 4. This CDR3 is built from 13 residues. CDR3 in DNA: TGTGCCAGCTTACGGACTAGCGGAGAGACCCAGTACTTC. This sequence encodes CASLRTSGETQYF.

J is TRBJ2-1 and V is TRBV25-1; TRBD2 agrees at 11 bases. There are 14 residues in the CDR3. Germline CDR1 and CDR2: MGHDK and SYGVNS. Trimming took 8 bases from V and 6 from J; bases not matched to a gene: 6. The chain's CDR3 is CASRGTSGFNEQFF. The CDR3 coding sequence is TGTGCCAGCCGCGGGACTAGCGGATTCAATGAGCAGTTCTTC.

This chain uses TRBV18 with TRBJ2-1; D is perhaps TRBD2 (6 bases). CDR3 length: 15 amino acids. V lost 4 bases and J 6 bases, leaving 16 bases between the germline ends. The germline gives CDR1 KGHSH, CDR2 LQKENI. The CDR3 DNA is TGTGCCAGCTCACGGGAGGCGCGGTATGCCAATGAGCAGTTCTTC. Its translation is CASSREARYANEQFF. Variable domain in full (rest from reference TRBV18 and TRBJ2-1): NAGVMQNPRHLVRRRGQEARLRCSPMKGHSHVYWYRQLPEEGLKFMVYLQKENIIDESGMPKERFSAEFPKEGPSILRIQQVVRGDSAAYFCASSREARYANEQFFGPGTRLTVL.

The V and J genes are TRBV7-2 and TRBJ2-7, with 8 bases lining up with TRBD2. Germline lookup yields CDR1 SGHTA and CDR2 FQGNSA. The junction had 10 bases not matched to a gene; V was cut back by 5 bases and J by 4 bases. The CDR3 extends over 15 amino acids. The CDR3 nucleotides are TGTGCCAGCAGCCTTAGCAACGGGGGGGCTTACGAGCAGTACTTC. This gives the protein CASSLSNGGAYEQYF.

The V gene is TRBV4-3, the J gene TRBJ1-3; D may be TRBD1 (6 bases). V gave up 1 base and J gave up 2 bases, with 12 bases separating them. Germline values: CDR1 LGHNA, CDR2 YSLEER. CDR3 length equals 16 residues. CDR3 residues: CASSQGYREAGNTIYF. CDR3 nucleotides: TGCGCCAGCAGCCAAGGATACAGGGAAGCTGGAAACACCATATATTTT.

This chain uses TRBV19 with TRBJ2-7; D is ambiguous. CDR3 length: 13 residues. The V end was cut by 7 bases, the J end by 7 bases, with 17 bases between. From germline, CDR1 is LNHDA and CDR2 SQIVND (reference sequence). In nucleotides, the CDR3 is TGTGCCAGTAAAGGTGGGTCGGTCGGGGAGCAGTACTTC. Translation gives CASKGGSVGEQYF.

This clone has more than one count but fewer than ten. This rearrangement joins TRBV12-3 or TRBV12-4 to TRBJ1-4, with D hard to call. CDR3 length: 12 amino acids. V lost 6 bases, J lost 5 bases, and 7 bases lay in between. The CDR3 protein is CASRAPNEKLFF. DNA for the CDR3: TGTGCCAGCAGGGCCCCCAATGAAAAACTGTTTTTT.

In nucleotides, the CDR3 is TGTGCCAGCAGTTACCGGGGGGGGCAGGGTGAAGCTTTCTTT. This sequence encodes CASSYRGGQGEAFF. The V call is TRBV6-2 or TRBV6-3, the J call TRBJ1-1; TRBD1 might be the D (6 bases). Trimming removed 2 bases from V and 7 bases from J, with 14 bases in between. Germline V CDR1 and CDR2: MNHEY, SVGEGT. The CDR3 consists of 14 residues.

The chain recombines TRBV6-2 or TRBV6-3 with TRBJ1-1; unclear D gene. Germline values: CDR1 MNHEY, CDR2 SVGEGT. Between the trimmed V and J ends, which lost 2 bases and 6 bases, there was a span of 4 bases. This CDR3 has 11 amino acids. The CDR3: CASSYTAEAFF. The CDR3 DNA reads TGTGCCAGCAGTTACACGGCTGAAGCTTTCTTT.

The gene calls are TRBV30 and TRBJ1-3; perhaps TRBD1 as D (6 bases). Germline V gene lookup returns CDR1 GTSNPN and CDR2 SVGIG (reference sequence). V lost 3 bases and J 0 bases, leaving 18 bases between the germline ends. The CDR3 spans 17 residues. CDR3 loop: CAWSVPDSSNSGNTIYF. DNA for the CDR3: TGTGCCTGGAGCGTGCCGGACAGTTCGAACTCTGGAAACACCATATATTTT.

This clone was counted a single time. The CDR3 protein is CASSPAGTEETQYF. In nucleotides, the CDR3 is TGTGCCAGCAGCCCCGCCGGGACAGAAGAGACCCAGTACTTC. The chain joins TRBV5-4 to TRBJ2-5; 7 nucleotides match TRBD1. Looked up from germline, CDR1 is SGHNT and CDR2 is YYREEE (reference sequence). V lost 4 bases and J lost 3; bases outside the gene matches: 6. The CDR3 totals 14 residues.

This chain joins TRBV6-5 and TRBJ1-3; D possibly corresponds to TRBD1 (5 bases). The germline V gene encodes CDR1 MNHEY and CDR2 SVGAGI. Deletions cut 6 bases from V and 3 bases from J, with 15 bases between. The CDR3 consists of 15 residues. CDR3 region: CASSTRVSSGNTIYF. The DNA of the CDR3 is TGTGCCAGCAGCACCAGGGTGTCAAGTGGAAACACCATATATTTT.

This chain links TRBV7-9 with TRBJ1-1; D remains ambiguous. Deletions cut 6 bases from V and 1 base from J, with 9 bases between. The germline gives CDR1 SEHNR, CDR2 FQNEAQ (reference sequence). The CDR3 extends over 13 amino acids. CDR3 protein: CASRPRENTEAFF. CDR3 nucleotides: TGTGCCAGCAGGCCGAGAGAGAACACTGAAGCTTTCTTT.

This sequence joins TRBV2 and TRBJ2-2, with D possibly TRBD2 on 5 matching bases. CDR3 length equals 15 residues. The germline CDR1 and CDR2 sequences are SNHLY and FYNNEI. V was clipped by 3 bases and J by 7 bases, with 15 bases between them. CDR3: CASSDPMEDHGELFF. CDR3 sequence (DNA): TGTGCCAGCAGTGATCCGATGGAGGACCACGGGGAGCTGTTTTTT. The variable domain in full, with the rest retrieved from reference TRBV2 and TRBJ2-2, is EPEVTQTPSHQVTQMGQEVILRCVPISNHLYFYWYRQILGQKVEFLVSFYNNEISEKSEIFDDQFSVERPDGSNFTLKIRSTKLEDSAMYFCASSDPMEDHGELFFGEGSRLTVL.

This chain uses TRBV7-9 with TRBJ2-3, with D possibly TRBD2 on 6 matching bases. CDR1 is SEHNR, CDR2 FQNEAQ, per germline (reference sequence). V lost 3 bases and J 6 bases, leaving 16 bases between the germline ends. CDR3 length equals 15 residues. Here the CDR3 DNA reads TGTGCCAGCAGCTTTTTATCGCGGGGCGGGGATACGCAGTATTTT. Its translation: CASSFLSRGGDTQYF.

The J gene is TRBJ1-2, the V gene TRBV11-3; D not certain. V lost 3 bases to trimming and J lost 2 bases, with 7 bases between them. The CDR3 sequence is 13 residues long. CDR1 and CDR2 (germline): SGHNT, YENEEA. CDR3 coding DNA: TGTGCCAGCAGCTTTGTTGTAAACTATGGCTACACCTTC. Translated, it gives CASSFVVNYGYTF. The entire variable domain, with the rest obtained from reference TRBV11-3 and TRBJ1-2, is as follows: EAGVVQSPRYKIIEKKQPVAFWCNPISGHNTLYWYLQNLGQGPELLIRYENEEAVDDSQLPKDRFSAERLKGVDSTLKIQPAELGDSAVYLCASSFVVNYGYTFGSGTRLTVV.